This passage covers 10 T cell receptor beta chains from one sample sequenced in a study of T cell responses to AZD1222 COVID-19 vaccine. Clones were sequenced by immunoSEQ multiplex PCR, and TCRdb holds only the in-frame ones, with some missing. The profile covers approximately 130,000 clones, with 70% to 90% appearing a single time and around a tenth taken by the ten largest. The sequencing used peripheral blood, collected 28 days after the second AZD1222 dose. Every receptor here comes from an adult who received the AZD1222 COVID-19 vaccine.

Points on this clone: This sample includes further DNA sequences coding for the same CDR3. The gene calls are TRBV18 and TRBJ1-1, with 8 bases aligning to TRBD1. Unmatched junction bases numbered 2, after V lost 3 bases and J lost 5 bases. The CDR3 is 13 residues long. Germline CDR1 KGHSH, CDR2 LQKENI. Here the CDR3 DNA reads TGTGCCAGCTCACCCACAGGGGGAACTGAAGCTTTCTTT. Protein sequence: CASSPTGGTEAFF.

This rearrangement joins TRBV10-1 to TRBJ1-2, with TRBD1 as a possible D gene (5 bases). V shed 3 bases and J shed 3 bases, with 8 bases lying between them. This CDR3 has 13 residues. CDR1 is WNHNN, CDR2 SYGVQD, per germline (reference sequence). CDR3 amino acids: CASSDRVDYGYTF. Here the CDR3 DNA reads TGCGCCAGCAGTGACAGGGTGGACTATGGCTACACCTTC.

The chain employs TRBV19 and TRBJ2-1, with 9 bases aligning to TRBD2. This CDR3 has 16 residues. Germline values: CDR1 LNHDA, CDR2 SQIVND (reference sequence). J was trimmed by 8 bases and V by 6 bases; bases with no gene match: 14. As DNA, the CDR3 is TGTGCCAGTAGCCCTAGCGCTAGCGGGATATACTATGAGCAGTTCTTC. As protein: CASSPSASGIYYEQFF.

The V call is TRBV23-1, the J call TRBJ2-7; TRBD1 or TRBD2 may be the D gene (6 bases each). TRBV23-1 is identified as an open reading frame with a role that is uncertain. Between the trimmed V and J ends, which lost 3 bases and 0 bases, there was a span of 15 bases. The CDR3 loop spans 16 amino acids. The CDR3 protein is CASSQGFGGSSYEQYF. CDR3 bases: TGCGCCAGCAGTCAGGGTTTCGGGGGCAGCTCCTACGAGCAGTACTTC.

This sequence joins TRBV30 and TRBJ2-7; possibly TRBD1 for D (6 bases). Looked up from germline, CDR1 is GTSNPN and CDR2 is SVGIG (reference sequence). V gave up 4 bases and J gave up 7 bases, with 17 bases separating them. The CDR3 contains 13 residues. CDR3 DNA: TGTGCCTGGACTGCGCAGGGGATAGGGGAGCAGTACTTC. It yields the protein CAWTAQGIGEQYF.

The chain combines TRBV7-9 with TRBJ1-1, with D maybe TRBD1 (6 bases). Germline V gene sequence: CDR1 SEHNR, CDR2 FQNEAQ (reference sequence). This CDR3 is 13 amino acids long. Deletions cut 4 bases from V and 3 bases from J, with 9 bases between. The CDR3 sequence: CASSWDIYTEAFF. In DNA, the CDR3 is TGTGCCAGCAGCTGGGACATCTACACTGAAGCTTTCTTT.

The rearrangement links TRBV19 to TRBJ2-1; D not resolved. Between the trimmed V and J ends, which lost 7 bases and 10 bases, there was a span of 23 bases. Germline V lookup: CDR1 LNHDA, CDR2 SQIVND (reference sequence). CDR3 size: 15 residues. The CDR3 region is CASNSPFGAVREQFF. DNA for the CDR3: TGTGCCAGTAATTCGCCGTTCGGCGCGGTGCGGGAGCAGTTCTTC.

This chain uses TRBV6-6 with TRBJ1-2; D gene ambiguous. The CDR3 sequence is 13 residues long. The V end was cut by 7 bases, the J end by 3 bases, with 12 bases between. CDR1 and CDR2 from the germline V gene are MNHNY and SVGAGI (reference sequence). The CDR3 bases are TGTGCCAGCACCCAGAAGAGGGACTATGGCTACACCTTC. It translates to CASTQKRDYGYTF.

This chain connects TRBV15 to TRBJ2-1; D remains unclear. Trimming removed 5 bases from V and 5 bases from J, with 10 bases in between. CDR1 and CDR2 from the germline V gene are LNHNV and YYDKDF (reference sequence). The CDR3 loop spans 13 amino acids. CDR3 region: CATSLLADNEQFF. The CDR3 DNA follows: TGTGCCACCAGCCTCTTGGCGGACAATGAGCAGTTCTTC.

This chain connects TRBV27 to TRBJ1-5; a weak D match, TRBD1 (6 bases). Germline CDR1 reads MNHEY; CDR2 reads SMNVEV (reference sequence). V lost 2 bases and J 3 bases, leaving 8 bases between the germline ends. This CDR3 has 14 amino acids. CDR3 in amino acids: CASSLGGANQPQHF. The CDR3 DNA is TGTGCCAGCAGTTTAGGGGGGGCCAATCAGCCCCAGCATTTT.